Described below is a single T cell receptor (beta chain) sequence and its context. Its antigen remains unknown. This PCR relied on a set of 60 Vbeta primers and 13 Jbeta primers. TCRdb's table, derived via immunoSEQ multiplex PCR, lists solely in-frame clones and lacks some. The sample records about 180,000 clones, roughly 82% being singletons. The length of the CDR3 is 15 residues. V lost 2 bases, J lost 7 bases, and 9 bases stayed unmatched. Germline V lookup: CDR1 GTSNPN, CDR2 SVGIG (reference sequence). The data are from a study of cytomegalovirus exposure and HLA in healthy donors. At the level of the study: Caucasian-associated ancestry cluster membership applied to approximately 81% of approximately 400 genotyped donors. Overall study results and limits: Donors were assumed by presence/absence analyses to have roughly uniform sequencing depth.

This receptor was taken from a man aged 40-55 years in good health and CMV-seronegative. The sequenced material came from PBMCs. The J gene is TRBJ1-3, the V gene TRBV30; TRBD1 agrees at 9 bases. The CDR3, as DNA: TGTGCCTGGAGTAGACAGGGGGTGTTTAGGAACACCATATATTTT. Its protein is CAWSRQGVFRNTIYF.